Below, 17 T cell receptor beta chains from the same sample are listed, as sequenced in a study of monozygotic twins with cystic fibrosis. Sequencing used immunoSEQ multiplex PCR; TCRdb keeps in-frame clones, though not all of them. This table has almost 20,000 clones, more than 80% appearing once. Input material: blood. The source of these receptors is a girl aged 2 to 9 with cystic fibrosis.

The chain employs TRBV23-1 and TRBJ2-1; D might be TRBD1 (6 bases). TRBV23-1 is designated an ORF whose function remains uncertain. The V and J ends lost 0 bases and 2 bases respectively, with 14 bases between them. The CDR3 runs to 17 residues. The CDR3 region is CASSQSSGAEPYNEQFF. CDR3 coding DNA: TGCGCCAGCAGTCAATCTTCAGGGGCTGAACCCTACAATGAGCAGTTCTTC.

The genes are TRBV19 and TRBJ2-7, with 9 bases identical to TRBD1. Germline-derived CDR1 and CDR2 are LNHDA and SQIVND (reference sequence). J gave up 5 bases and V 6 bases, and 8 bases lay outside the gene matches. The CDR3 length is 14 residues. CDR3 coding DNA: TGTGCCAGTAGCACCGGGACAGGGAAGGACGAGCAGTACTTC. Its protein is CASSTGTGKDEQYF.

The genes are TRBV19 and TRBJ2-7; D gene uncertain. This CDR3 has 11 amino acids. Looked up from germline, CDR1 is LNHDA and CDR2 is SQIVND (reference sequence). Trimming cost V 6 bases and J 7 bases, with 10 bases left between them. For the CDR3, the DNA is TGTGCCAGTAGGGGAAAGGGTGAGCAGTACTTC. Protein sequence: CASRGKGEQYF.

The chain joins TRBV30 to TRBJ2-2; tentatively, D is TRBD2 (6 bases). Trimming took off 1 base at V and 5 bases at J, with 11 bases between the two ends. CDR1 is GTSNPN, CDR2 SVGIG, per germline (reference sequence). The CDR3 totals 14 residues. The CDR3 loop reads CAWSGGIQTGELFF. The CDR3, as DNA: TGTGCCTGGAGTGGCGGGATACAGACCGGGGAGCTGTTTTTT.

The chain carries TRBV7-2 and TRBJ1-1, with TRBD1 identical over 8 bases. Germline V gene lookup returns CDR1 SGHTA and CDR2 FQGNSA. Trimming cost V 0 bases and J 9 bases; bases outside gene matches: 6. The CDR3 is 14 residues long. In DNA form, the CDR3 reads TGTGCCAGCAGCTTAGCCACGACAGGGGTACAAGCTTTCTTT. Translated: CASSLATTGVQAFF.

This sequence joins TRBV15 and TRBJ2-3, with D perhaps matching TRBD1 (7 bases). The CDR3 extends over 15 amino acids. Per germline, CDR1 LNHNV and CDR2 YYDKDF (reference sequence). Trimming shortened V by 6 bases and J by 4 bases, and 17 bases separated the two germline ends. The DNA for the CDR3 is TGTGCCACCAGGGGAGGAGGGGGCGCGGCAGATACGCAGTATTTT. Protein product: CATRGGGGAADTQYF.

The rearrangement uses TRBV5-6 and TRBJ1-2; tentative D call: TRBD1 (5 bases). Germline CDR1 SGHDT, CDR2 YYEEEE. The CDR3 is 16 amino acids. V was cut by 0 bases and J by 0 bases, with 12 bases left in between. Here the CDR3 reads CASSLARGRTNYGYTF. CDR3 DNA sequence: TGTGCCAGCAGCTTGGCCCGGGGCAGAACTAACTATGGCTACACCTTC. Full variable domain (outside the CDR3, taken from reference TRBV5-6 and TRBJ1-2): DAGVTQSPTHLIKTRGQQVTLRCSPKSGHDTVSWYQQALGQGPQFIFQYYEEEERQRGNFPDRFSGHQFPNYSSELNVNALLLGDSALYLCASSLARGRTNYGYTFGSGTRLTVV.

This clone has a single count. The rearrangement links TRBV27 to TRBJ2-4, with D perhaps TRBD1 (5 bases). The V end was cut by 6 bases, the J end by 6 bases, with 12 bases between. CDR3 length equals 13 residues. Germline lookup yields CDR1 MNHEY and CDR2 SMNVEV (reference sequence). The DNA of the CDR3 is TGTGCCAGCAGCTCTCTTGGGGCAAACATTCAGTACTTC. The encoded protein is CASSSLGANIQYF.

V gene TRBV7-2 combines with J gene TRBJ1-3; 7 bases agree with TRBD1. The CDR3 sequence is 17 residues long. The V gene end was trimmed by 5 bases and the J gene end by 0 bases; junction bases not matched to a gene: 10. Per germline, CDR1 SGHTA and CDR2 FQGNSA. CDR3 residues: CASSRQWTGYSGNTIYF. The CDR3 nucleotides are TGTGCCAGCAGCCGACAATGGACAGGTTACTCTGGAAACACCATATATTTT.

The chain is built from TRBV10-3 and TRBJ1-1, with D tentatively TRBD1 (6 bases). CDR1 is ENHRY and CDR2 is SYGVKD in the germline V gene. Deletions cut 4 bases from V and 4 bases from J, with 34 bases between. The CDR3 totals 21 residues. CDR3 loop: CAISGLSIQGLGRQGSTEAFF. The CDR3 coding sequence is TGTGCCATCAGTGGGCTTTCTATACAGGGCTTGGGGCGGCAGGGATCCACTGAAGCTTTCTTT.

The chain uses TRBV6-5 and TRBJ2-2, with D uncertain. Germline values: CDR1 MNHEY, CDR2 SVGAGI. Trimming shortened V by 4 bases and J by 4 bases, and 10 bases separated the two germline ends. The CDR3 sequence is 14 residues long. The CDR3 nucleotides are TGTGCCAGCAGTTTAAGGGTTTCCACCGGGGAGCTGTTTTTT. Translated: CASSLRVSTGELFF.

The chain has TRBV2 and TRBJ1-2; 8 bases fit TRBD1. With V trimmed by 10 bases and J by 7 bases, 14 bases remained unmatched. The CDR3 contains 14 residues. Germline V gives CDR1 SNHLY, CDR2 FYNNEI. CDR3 residues: CATRVPAGGSGYTF. In nucleotides, the CDR3 is TGTGCCACCCGAGTGCCGGCAGGGGGCTCTGGCTACACCTTC.

The rearrangement joins TRBV13 to TRBJ2-5; a possible D gene is TRBD1 (8 bases). The CDR3 is 16 amino acids. V shed 3 bases and J shed 2 bases, with 16 bases lying between them. Germline V gene lookup returns CDR1 PRHDT and CDR2 FYEKMQ (reference sequence). CDR3 sequence reads: CASSLQTGEGQETQYF. Here the CDR3 DNA reads TGTGCCAGCAGCTTGCAGACAGGGGAGGGACAAGAGACCCAGTACTTC.

V and J are TRBV27 and TRBJ1-5; no definite D call. This CDR3 has 14 amino acids. V was trimmed by 6 bases and J by 5 bases, leaving 14 bases between them. Per germline, CDR1 MNHEY and CDR2 SMNVEV (reference sequence). CDR3 coding DNA: TGTGCCAGCAGCCTTAGTGGGAGGGATCAGCCCCAGCATTTT. It is translated as CASSLSGRDQPQHF.

The chain links TRBV5-5 to TRBJ2-1; TRBD2 matches 7 bases. V was clipped by 2 bases and J by 5 bases; unmatched bases: 7. The CDR3 runs 15 residues. CDR1 SGHKS and CDR2 YYEKEE come from the germline V gene (reference sequence). The CDR3 DNA follows: TGTGCCAGCAGCTTCTGGGAGGGCCCAAACAATGAGCAGTTCTTC. Translated, it gives CASSFWEGPNNEQFF.

The rearrangement joins TRBV30 to TRBJ2-4, with 9 bases identical to TRBD1. Looked up from germline, CDR1 is GTSNPN and CDR2 is SVGIG (reference sequence). The CDR3 has 13 residues. V lost 3 bases, J lost 9 bases, and 6 bases stayed unmatched. CDR3 DNA sequence: TGTGCCTGGAGACGGGGACAGGGTGGCATTCAGTACTTC. Its protein is CAWRRGQGGIQYF.

This rearrangement joins TRBV5-4 to TRBJ2-3; tentative D call: TRBD1 (6 bases). V lost 5 bases, J lost 0 bases, and 16 bases lay in between. This CDR3 is 16 amino acids long. Per germline, CDR1 SGHNT and CDR2 YYREEE (reference sequence). This CDR3 reads CASSPLWGPSTDTQYF. Written as DNA, the CDR3 is TGTGCCAGCAGTCCCCTCTGGGGGCCTAGCACAGATACGCAGTATTTT.